This record looks at one TCR beta chain sequence and its context. Its target is unknown. CDR3 size: 16 residues. Trimming took 4 bases from V and 1 from J, leaving 17 bases between them. The germline CDR1 and CDR2 sequences are SGHRS and YFSETQ. This entry comes from a study of cytomegalovirus exposure and HLA in healthy donors. Study-wide points: High specificity and sensitivity for cytomegalovirus status were reported for the classifier.

The protocol was immunoSEQ multiplex PCR, while the TCRdb copy is restricted to in-frame clones and leaves out a portion. The sample holds fewer than 120,000 clones, approximately 87% seen once. The rearrangement links TRBV5-1 to TRBJ1-2; D gene uncertain. Sequencing was carried out using PBMCs. This TCR derives from a woman in her thirties in good health and CMV-seropositive. CDR3 nucleotide sequence: TGCGCCAGCAGCGGAACCGGGTCCTCCTTTAACTATGGCTACACCTTC. Residues: CASSGTGSSFNYGYTF.